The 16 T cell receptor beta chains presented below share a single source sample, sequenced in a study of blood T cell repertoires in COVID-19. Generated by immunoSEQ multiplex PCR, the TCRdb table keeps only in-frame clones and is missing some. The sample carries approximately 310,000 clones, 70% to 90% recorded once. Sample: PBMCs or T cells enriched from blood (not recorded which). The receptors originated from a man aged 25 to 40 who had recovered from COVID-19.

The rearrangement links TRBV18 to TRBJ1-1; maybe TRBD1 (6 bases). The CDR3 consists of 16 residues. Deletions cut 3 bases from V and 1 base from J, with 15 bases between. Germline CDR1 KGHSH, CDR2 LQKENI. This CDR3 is CASSPQTGTSNTEAFF. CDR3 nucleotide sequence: TGTGCCAGCTCACCCCAGACTGGGACATCGAACACTGAAGCTTTCTTT. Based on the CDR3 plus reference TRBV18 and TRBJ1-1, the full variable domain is NAGVMQNPRHLVRRRGQEARLRCSPMKGHSHVYWYRQLPEEGLKFMVYLQKENIIDESGMPKERFSAEFPKEGPSILRIQQVVRGDSAAYFCASSPQTGTSNTEAFFGQGTRLTVV.

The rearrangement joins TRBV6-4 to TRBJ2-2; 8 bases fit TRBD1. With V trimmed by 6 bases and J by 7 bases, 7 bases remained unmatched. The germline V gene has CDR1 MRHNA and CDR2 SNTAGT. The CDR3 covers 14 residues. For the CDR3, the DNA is TGTGCCAGCAGCAAGGCAGGGGGCGTCGGGGAGCTGTTTTTT. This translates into CASSKAGGVGELFF.

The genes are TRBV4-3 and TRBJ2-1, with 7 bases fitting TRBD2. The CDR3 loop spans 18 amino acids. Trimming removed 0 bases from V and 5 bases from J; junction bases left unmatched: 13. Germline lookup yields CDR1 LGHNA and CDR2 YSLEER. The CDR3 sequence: CASSQDSQRGGSNNEQFF. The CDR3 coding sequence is TGCGCCAGCAGCCAAGATAGCCAGCGGGGAGGAAGTAACAATGAGCAGTTCTTC.

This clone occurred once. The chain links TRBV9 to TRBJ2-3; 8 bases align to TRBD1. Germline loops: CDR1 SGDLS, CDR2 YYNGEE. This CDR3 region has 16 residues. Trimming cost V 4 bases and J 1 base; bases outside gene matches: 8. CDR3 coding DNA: TGTGCCAGCAGCATAAGGACAGGGAGAGGCACAGATACGCAGTATTTT. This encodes CASSIRTGRGTDTQYF.

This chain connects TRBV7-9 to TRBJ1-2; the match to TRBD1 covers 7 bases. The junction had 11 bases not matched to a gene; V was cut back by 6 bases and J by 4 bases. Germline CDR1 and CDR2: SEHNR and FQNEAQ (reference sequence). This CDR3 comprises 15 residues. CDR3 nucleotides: TGTGCCAGCAGGCCGGGGGGGACAGTCTTCTATGGCTACACCTTC. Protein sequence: CASRPGGTVFYGYTF.

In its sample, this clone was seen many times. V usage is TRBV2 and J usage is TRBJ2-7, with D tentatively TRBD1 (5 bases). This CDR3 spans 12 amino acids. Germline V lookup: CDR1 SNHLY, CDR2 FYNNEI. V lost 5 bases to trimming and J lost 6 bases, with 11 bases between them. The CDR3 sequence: CASSSDTSEQYF. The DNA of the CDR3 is TGTGCCAGCAGTTCGGACACTTCCGAGCAGTACTTC.

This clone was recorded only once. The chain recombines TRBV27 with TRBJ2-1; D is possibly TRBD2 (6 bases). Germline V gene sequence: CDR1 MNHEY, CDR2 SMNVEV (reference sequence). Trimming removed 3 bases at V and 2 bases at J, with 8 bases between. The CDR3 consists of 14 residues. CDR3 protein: CASSFGGTYNEQFF. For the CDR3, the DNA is TGTGCCAGCAGTTTCGGGGGAACCTACAATGAGCAGTTCTTC.

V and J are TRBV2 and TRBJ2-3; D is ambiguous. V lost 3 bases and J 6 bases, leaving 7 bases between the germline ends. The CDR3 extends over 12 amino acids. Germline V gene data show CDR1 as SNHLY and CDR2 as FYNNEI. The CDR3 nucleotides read TGTGCCAGCAGTGATTACGGGGATACGCAGTATTTT. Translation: CASSDYGDTQYF.

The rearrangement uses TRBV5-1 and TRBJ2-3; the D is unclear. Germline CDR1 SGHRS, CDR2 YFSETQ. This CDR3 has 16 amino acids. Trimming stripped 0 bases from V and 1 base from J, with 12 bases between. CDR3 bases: TGCGCCAGCAGCTTGGTTTTCGGGTTTGGCACAGATACGCAGTATTTT. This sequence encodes CASSLVFGFGTDTQYF.

The CDR3 protein is CASRTQVVGYTF. Written as DNA, the CDR3 is TGTGCCAGCAGGACACAGGTAGTTGGCTACACCTTC. The chain joins TRBV6-5 to TRBJ1-2, with D possibly being TRBD1 (5 bases). This CDR3 is 12 amino acids long. Germline CDR1 is MNHEY and CDR2 is SVGAGI. V lost 6 bases to trimming and J lost 7 bases, with 12 bases between them.

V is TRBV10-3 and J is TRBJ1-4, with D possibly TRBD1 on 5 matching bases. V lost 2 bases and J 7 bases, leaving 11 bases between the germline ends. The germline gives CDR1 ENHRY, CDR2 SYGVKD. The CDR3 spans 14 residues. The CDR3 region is CAISEGASGEKLFF. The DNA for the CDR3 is TGTGCCATCAGTGAGGGGGCATCGGGTGAAAAACTGTTTTTT.

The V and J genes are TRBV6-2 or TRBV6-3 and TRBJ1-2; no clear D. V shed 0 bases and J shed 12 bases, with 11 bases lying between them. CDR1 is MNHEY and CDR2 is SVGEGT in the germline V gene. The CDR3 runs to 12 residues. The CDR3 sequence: CASSYSREGNTF. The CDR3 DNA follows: TGTGCCAGCAGTTACTCGAGGGAAGGGAACACCTTC.

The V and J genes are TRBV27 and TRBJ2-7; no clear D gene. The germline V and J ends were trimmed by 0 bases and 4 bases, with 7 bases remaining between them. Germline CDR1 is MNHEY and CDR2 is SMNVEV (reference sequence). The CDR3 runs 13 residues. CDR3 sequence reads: CASSLSHGYEQYF. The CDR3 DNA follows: TGTGCCAGCAGTTTATCGCACGGTTACGAGCAGTACTTC.

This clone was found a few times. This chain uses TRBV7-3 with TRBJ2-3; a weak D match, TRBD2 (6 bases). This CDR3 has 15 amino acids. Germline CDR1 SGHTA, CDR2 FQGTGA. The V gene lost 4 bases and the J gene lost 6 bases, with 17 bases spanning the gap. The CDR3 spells CASSWTGLVGDTQYF. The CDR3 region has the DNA TGTGCCAGCAGCTGGACGGGACTCGTGGGGGATACGCAGTATTTT.

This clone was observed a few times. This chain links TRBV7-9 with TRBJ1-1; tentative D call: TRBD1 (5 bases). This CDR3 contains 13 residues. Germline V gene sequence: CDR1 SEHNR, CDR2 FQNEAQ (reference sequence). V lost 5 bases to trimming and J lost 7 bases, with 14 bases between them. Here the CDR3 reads CASSAGPRDEAFF. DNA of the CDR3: TGTGCCAGCAGCGCGGGACCGAGGGATGAAGCTTTCTTT.

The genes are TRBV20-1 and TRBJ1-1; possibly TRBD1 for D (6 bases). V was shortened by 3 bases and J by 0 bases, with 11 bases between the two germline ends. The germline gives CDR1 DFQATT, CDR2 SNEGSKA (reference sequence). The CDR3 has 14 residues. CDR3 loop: CSASPWTVNTEAFF. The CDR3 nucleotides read TGCAGTGCTAGTCCCTGGACAGTGAACACTGAAGCTTTCTTT.